Presented here are 16 T cell receptor beta chains from one specimen sequenced in a study of cytomegalovirus exposure and HLA in healthy donors. Amplification used 60 Vbeta primers and 13 Jbeta primers. Some clones are missing from TCRdb's copy, which holds only in-frame ones; the method was immunoSEQ multiplex PCR. Among some 87,000 clones listed, approximately 79% were seen once. Sequencing used PBMCs. Every receptor here comes from a woman in her thirties or forties in good health and CMV-seropositive.

J is TRBJ2-1 and V is TRBV30; 10 nucleotides agree with TRBD2. Per germline, CDR1 GTSNPN and CDR2 SVGIG (reference sequence). The CDR3 extends over 16 amino acids. V lost 1 base, J lost 0 bases, and 3 bases stayed unmatched. As DNA, the CDR3 is TGTGCCTGGAGTGGAGCGGGAGGGAGCTCCTACAATGAGCAGTTCTTC. Amino acid sequence: CAWSGAGGSSYNEQFF. Using reference TRBV30 and TRBJ2-1 for the parts outside the CDR3, the full variable domain is SQTIHQWPATLVQPVGSPLSLECTVEGTSNPNLYWYRQAAGRGLQLLFYSVGIGQISSEVPQNLSASRPQDRQFILSSKKLLLSDSGFYLCAWSGAGGSSYNEQFFGPGTRLTVL.

This clone was counted a few times. V gene TRBV6-1 combines with J gene TRBJ2-6, with D unclear. V lost 3 bases to trimming and J lost 0 bases, with 3 bases between them. Germline-derived CDR1 and CDR2 are MNHNS and SASEGT. The CDR3 contains 14 residues. Written as DNA, the CDR3 is TGTGCCAGCAGTGACAACTCTGGGGCCAACGTCCTGACTTTC. Amino acids: CASSDNSGANVLTF.

V and J are TRBV5-4 and TRBJ2-3; 11 bases are a match to TRBD2. The CDR3 is 16 residues long. Germline lookup yields CDR1 SGHNT and CDR2 YYREEE (reference sequence). V dropped 3 bases and J dropped 9; count of bases not matched to a gene: 12. Here the CDR3 DNA reads TGTGCCAGCAGCTACCTGCGGGGTAGCGGGGGGGCCACGCAGTATTTT. Translating it yields CASSYLRGSGGATQYF.

This rearrangement joins TRBV30 to TRBJ1-2; weak D call: TRBD1 (5 bases). Trimming pared 5 bases from V and 1 base from J, leaving 8 bases between. CDR1 and CDR2 from the germline V gene are GTSNPN and SVGIG (reference sequence). The CDR3 runs to 12 residues. The CDR3 sequence is CAWEGVNYGYTF. As DNA, the CDR3 is TGTGCCTGGGAAGGGGTTAACTATGGCTACACCTTC. The full variable domain, its missing parts supplied by reference TRBV30 and TRBJ1-2, is SQTIHQWPATLVQPVGSPLSLECTVEGTSNPNLYWYRQAAGRGLQLLFYSVGIGQISSEVPQNLSASRPQDRQFILSSKKLLLSDSGFYLCAWEGVNYGYTFGSGTRLTVV.

The V gene is TRBV13, the J gene TRBJ2-2, with 9 bases that match TRBD2. Germline trimming cut 2 bases from V and 1 base from J; bases unmatched to any gene: 5. CDR1 is PRHDT, CDR2 FYEKMQ, per germline (reference sequence). This CDR3 region has 17 residues. This chain's CDR3 is CASSLLTSGRNTGELFF. The DNA for the CDR3 is TGTGCCAGCAGCTTACTGACTAGCGGACGGAACACCGGGGAGCTGTTTTTT.

This chain joins TRBV4-1 and TRBJ2-2; D may be TRBD2 (6 bases). Germline V gives CDR1 MGHRA, CDR2 YSYEKL. CDR3 length: 17 residues. The germline V and J ends were trimmed by 2 bases and 3 bases, with 16 bases remaining between them. Written as DNA, the CDR3 is TGCGCCAGCAGCCAAAGTGGGTGGGGGGTGGACACCGGGGAGCTGTTTTTT. Its translation is CASSQSGWGVDTGELFF.

This clone has only a few counts. The V call is TRBV5-6, the J call TRBJ2-3; TRBD2 aligns across 11 bases. This CDR3 has 16 amino acids. The trim removed 2 bases at V and 2 bases at J, leaving 4 bases unmatched. Germline CDR1 is SGHDT and CDR2 is YYEEEE. CDR3: CASSFFSGRATDTQYF. The CDR3 bases are TGTGCCAGCAGCTTCTTTAGCGGGAGGGCCACAGATACGCAGTATTTT.

The chain recombines TRBV6-1 with TRBJ2-7; a weak D match, TRBD1 (5 bases). This CDR3 contains 13 residues. Germline V gene lookup returns CDR1 MNHNS and CDR2 SASEGT. Trimming pared 3 bases from V and 2 bases from J, leaving 8 bases between. The DNA for the CDR3 is TGTGCCAGCAGTGAGGGCAGGGCCTACGAGCAGTACTTC. Translation gives CASSEGRAYEQYF.

The V and J genes are TRBV5-1 and TRBJ2-7; 7 positions agree with TRBD2. Per the germline V gene, CDR1 is SGHRS and CDR2 is YFSETQ. V shed 5 bases, J shed 2 bases, and the junction held 10 bases outside the gene matches. This CDR3 is built from 15 residues. The CDR3 protein is CASSLRAGSPYEQYF. As DNA, the CDR3 is TGCGCCAGCAGTTTGAGAGCGGGATCGCCCTACGAGCAGTACTTC.

The chain couples TRBV5-6 to TRBJ1-1; D gene uncertain. V was clipped by 4 bases and J by 1 base, with 17 bases between them. CDR3 length equals 16 residues. Germline-derived CDR1 and CDR2 are SGHDT and YYEEEE. The CDR3 protein is CASSARRGGRNTEAFF. In DNA, the CDR3 is TGTGCCAGCAGCGCACGACGGGGTGGCAGGAACACTGAAGCTTTCTTT. The full variable domain, in which reference TRBV5-6 and TRBJ1-1 provide the parts outside the CDR3, is DAGVTQSPTHLIKTRGQQVTLRCSPKSGHDTVSWYQQALGQGPQFIFQYYEEEERQRGNFPDRFSGHQFPNYSSELNVNALLLGDSALYLCASSARRGGRNTEAFFGQGTRLTVV.

V and J are TRBV15 and TRBJ2-3; the D is unclear. The CDR3 spans 15 residues. Looked up from germline, CDR1 is LNHNV and CDR2 is YYDKDF (reference sequence). The V end was cut by 3 bases, the J end by 2 bases, with 12 bases between. The CDR3 DNA reads TGTGCCACCAGCAGGGTAAGATCCTACACAGATACGCAGTATTTT. It translates to CATSRVRSYTDTQYF.

V is TRBV27 and J is TRBJ1-3; TRBD1 matches at 8 bases. The CDR3 extends over 15 amino acids. CDR1 is MNHEY and CDR2 is SMNVEV in the germline V gene (reference sequence). V was pared by 4 bases and J by 4 bases, with 6 bases of the junction left unmatched. The CDR3: CASSSDRGRGNTIYF. CDR3 sequence (DNA): TGTGCCAGCAGTTCCGACAGGGGCCGAGGAAACACCATATATTTT.

The CDR3 sequence is CASSNGGTGGKTQYF. The CDR3 DNA follows: TGTGCCAGCTCCAACGGGGGAACAGGGGGGAAGACCCAGTACTTC. This sequence joins TRBV28 and TRBJ2-5; 8 nucleotides align to TRBD1. Germline CDR1 is MDHEN and CDR2 is SYDVKM. The CDR3 is 15 residues long. The V segment lost 8 bases and the J segment 6 bases; nucleotides outside the gene matches: 14.

This chain joins TRBV6-5 and TRBJ2-1; 13 nucleotides line up with TRBD2. Looked up from germline, CDR1 is MNHEY and CDR2 is SVGAGI. V was clipped by 2 bases and J by 4 bases; unmatched bases: 2. The CDR3 has 16 amino acids. CDR3 region: CASSYQTSGRYNEQFF. The DNA for the CDR3 is TGTGCCAGCAGTTACCAGACTAGCGGGAGGTACAATGAGCAGTTCTTC.

Regarding this clone: One end of the junction is discordant with germline, which a read error may explain. The rearrangement links TRBV25-1 to TRBJ2-5; D is possibly TRBD1 (7 bases). CDR1 is MGHDK, CDR2 SYGVNS, per germline. The CDR3 totals 16 residues. The CDR3 loop reads CASSKYDREARETQYF. The CDR3 DNA sequence: TGTGCCAGCAGTAAATACGACAGGGAGGCAAGAGAGACCCAGTACTTC.

Concerning this clone: Other DNA sequences of this sample code for an identical CDR3. This sequence joins TRBV30 and TRBJ1-1; D possibly corresponds to TRBD1 (6 bases). CDR1 and CDR2 from the germline V gene are GTSNPN and SVGIG (reference sequence). V dropped 1 base and J dropped 2 bases, with 8 bases sitting between them. This CDR3 has 13 residues. CDR3 nucleotides: TGTGCCTGGAGTGGACAGGTAAACACTGAAGCTTTCTTT. Translating it yields CAWSGQVNTEAFF.